This T cell receptor (beta chain) was observed in a study of CD8 T cells in Susac syndrome. FACS was used to enrich TEMRA cells, whereas the CD8+ and CD4+ T cells were obtained by negative isolation. This clonotype was seen only once. Random hexamers were used to reverse transcribe an amount of about 0.45 to 1 ug RNA. The method of amplification for TCR beta CDR3 was immunoSEQ multiplex PCR, covering 54 Vbeta and 13 Jbeta. TCRdb itself ran the immunoSEQ multiplex PCR reads through MiXCR, one entry per CDR3 protein. This sample yields 200,000 to 250,000 distinct CDR3 sequences, of which 95% are seen a single time; 0.095% belongs to the top ten. Germline assignment: CDR1 SGHAT and CDR2 FQNNGV. The CDR3 has 13 residues. Trimming pared 4 bases from V and 10 bases from J, leaving 14 bases between.

The chain employs TRBV11-2 and TRBJ2-1; D is uncertain. The TCR sequence derives from a human donor with multiple sclerosis. The sample taken for sequencing was CD4+ T cells from PBMCs. CDR3 loop: CASSSGSPPEQFF. CDR3 nucleotide sequence: TGTGCCAGCAGCTCCGGGTCCCCACCCGAGCAGTTCTTC.